The clone carrying this T cell receptor beta chain was seen a handful of times. Its antigen is unidentified. This record comes from a study of identical twins. One entry per CDR3 protein results from TCRdb running MiXCR on the 5' RACE reads. The profile shows 250,000 to 350,000 distinct CDR3 sequences, 8% to 9% of them singletons. V was cut by 4 bases and J by 0 bases, with 14 bases left in between. The CDR3 extends over 15 amino acids. Germline V gives CDR1 SGDLS, CDR2 YYNGEE. The study, taken as a whole, reports: Shared out-of-frame alpha sequences (those common to twins) showed excess low generation probability.

This sample was shared with a second study, whose subject was yellow fever vaccine responses in identical twins.

The sequence came from a woman aged 18-29 years in good health. This sequence joins TRBV9 and TRBJ2-7, with a tentative D call TRBD1 (6 bases). The source material was memory (CD45RO+) T cells sorted from blood. Here the CDR3 DNA reads TGTGCCAGCAGCCTCAGACACAGGGCCTCCTACGAGCAGTACTTC. This gives the protein CASSLRHRASYEQYF.